These T cell receptor beta chains were read from a single sample in a study of T cells in Graves' hyperthyroidism and ophthalmopathy. TCRdb reprocessed the multiplex PCR reads with MiXCR, giving one entry per CDR3 protein. The data contain more than 600,000 distinct CDR3 sequences, 15% to 20% of them singletons. The sample consisted of blood. All receptors come from a man aged 18 to 29 with Graves' hyperthyroidism. The conserved cysteine and the conserved F or W are not part of the CDR3 here. Fields, in order: V gene, D gene, clone size, J gene, CDR3 protein. D genes are given only for firm matches. Size is omitted from some rows. Given values are once, few, many or a class for expanded clones.

v_call: TRBV5-8
d_call: -
clone_size: -
j_call: TRBJ2-3
cdr3_aa: AIGVGSTDTQY

v_call: TRBV28
d_call: -
clone_size: many
j_call: TRBJ2-1
cdr3_aa: ASSFGSSYNEQF

v_call: TRBV10-3
d_call: TRBD1
clone_size: many
j_call: TRBJ2-3
cdr3_aa: AISQNRGQGDTQY

v_call: TRBV6-5
d_call: TRBD1
clone_size: few
j_call: TRBJ1-2
cdr3_aa: ASSYPGTAWGYT

v_call: TRBV4-1
d_call: -
clone_size: few
j_call: TRBJ1-1
cdr3_aa: ASSQVVRGGGEAF

v_call: TRBV7-2
d_call: -
clone_size: once
j_call: TRBJ2-1
cdr3_aa: ASSADGGGWQF

v_call: TRBV2
d_call: -
clone_size: many
j_call: TRBJ2-3
cdr3_aa: ASSGSDTSTDTQY

v_call: TRBV13
d_call: -
clone_size: few
j_call: TRBJ2-1
cdr3_aa: ASSRLDWGSYNEQF

v_call: TRBV24-1
d_call: TRBD1
clone_size: -
j_call: TRBJ1-2
cdr3_aa: ATSDNRGLADGYT

v_call: TRBV2
d_call: -
clone_size: many
j_call: TRBJ2-7
cdr3_aa: AGSDVGLTYEQY

v_call: TRBV20-1
d_call: -
clone_size: many
j_call: TRBJ2-5
cdr3_aa: SARQVGGTQY

v_call: TRBV29-1
d_call: -
clone_size: many
j_call: TRBJ1-1
cdr3_aa: SGRQMNTEAF

v_call: TRBV19
d_call: TRBD1
clone_size: few
j_call: TRBJ1-5
cdr3_aa: ASSPLGQDSNQPQH

v_call: TRBV7-9
d_call: TRBD2
clone_size: few
j_call: TRBJ2-3
cdr3_aa: ASSLAGGRAGDTQY

v_call: TRBV7-2
d_call: -
clone_size: many
j_call: TRBJ2-7
cdr3_aa: ASSSRTYSYEQY

v_call: TRBV6-1
d_call: TRBD1
clone_size: few
j_call: TRBJ2-4
cdr3_aa: ASSPRTGGTQY

v_call: TRBV28
d_call: TRBD1
clone_size: many
j_call: TRBJ2-1
cdr3_aa: ASSSGTEGWNEQF

v_call: TRBV24-1
d_call: TRBD2
clone_size: -
j_call: TRBJ2-1
cdr3_aa: ATSSSGDYNEQF

v_call: TRBV20-1
d_call: TRBD2
clone_size: many
j_call: TRBJ2-1
cdr3_aa: SAWQPGTNYNEQF

v_call: TRBV9
d_call: -
clone_size: -
j_call: TRBJ2-7
cdr3_aa: ASSGGGSRRGAYEQY

v_call: TRBV24-1
d_call: TRBD1
clone_size: few
j_call: TRBJ2-7
cdr3_aa: ATTAGQGSEQY

v_call: TRBV15
d_call: -
clone_size: few
j_call: TRBJ2-1
cdr3_aa: ATSTTTGYNEQF

v_call: TRBV20-1
d_call: -
clone_size: -
j_call: TRBJ2-6
cdr3_aa: SAQHTGANVLT

v_call: TRBV12-3/TRBV12-4
d_call: TRBD2
clone_size: many
j_call: TRBJ2-2
cdr3_aa: ASSPGRGGINTGELF

v_call: TRBV6-1
d_call: TRBD1
clone_size: few
j_call: TRBJ2-5
cdr3_aa: ASRPWDRVQETQY

v_call: TRBV20-1
d_call: TRBD2
clone_size: few
j_call: TRBJ2-3
cdr3_aa: SASGTSGRADTQY

v_call: TRBV6-2/TRBV6-3
d_call: TRBD1
clone_size: many
j_call: TRBJ2-7
cdr3_aa: ASSLRQGGPYEQY

v_call: TRBV5-8
d_call: -
clone_size: many
j_call: TRBJ2-7
cdr3_aa: ASSLEGGVSYEQY

v_call: TRBV9
d_call: TRBD2
clone_size: few
j_call: TRBJ2-1
cdr3_aa: ASSSSGTSTIEQF

v_call: TRBV11-2
d_call: TRBD1
clone_size: once
j_call: TRBJ2-1
cdr3_aa: ASSQDGDRGDVEQF

v_call: TRBV29-1
d_call: -
clone_size: few
j_call: TRBJ2-1
cdr3_aa: SVVSGTSYNEQF

v_call: TRBV20-1
d_call: TRBD2
clone_size: few
j_call: TRBJ2-3
cdr3_aa: SARSQLAGGLSSTDTQY

v_call: TRBV6-1
d_call: -
clone_size: few
j_call: TRBJ2-1
cdr3_aa: ASSPWRDSYNEQF

v_call: TRBV7-2
d_call: TRBD2
clone_size: many
j_call: TRBJ2-1
cdr3_aa: ASSLGSWGGPYNEQF

v_call: TRBV5-1
d_call: TRBD2
clone_size: many
j_call: TRBJ2-1
cdr3_aa: ASTRSLADSYNEQF

v_call: TRBV10-3
d_call: TRBD2
clone_size: few
j_call: TRBJ2-1
cdr3_aa: AISEGTRSYQF

v_call: TRBV2
d_call: TRBD2
clone_size: many
j_call: TRBJ2-1
cdr3_aa: ASTPRLAGDEQF

v_call: TRBV7-2
d_call: -
clone_size: few
j_call: TRBJ2-7
cdr3_aa: ASSRRAGEQY

v_call: TRBV30
d_call: -
clone_size: many
j_call: TRBJ2-7
cdr3_aa: AWSALWSEQY

v_call: TRBV18
d_call: -
clone_size: many
j_call: TRBJ2-1
cdr3_aa: ASSPPGRGVVNEQF

v_call: TRBV4-3
d_call: -
clone_size: -
j_call: TRBJ1-1
cdr3_aa: ASSQDRRETEAF